In this sample, the clone carrying this T cell receptor (beta chain) turned up a few times. Its antigen is as yet unknown. The entry originates in a study of cytomegalovirus exposure and HLA in healthy donors. General study points: The study reported that TCR beta sequences accurately predicted HLA-A and HLA-B alleles in most subjects. As a later analysis revealed, the rate of TCR association differed by HLA locus, with DRB1 most and HLA-C fewest.

13 Jbeta primers and 60 Vbeta primers were used for the PCR. Only in-frame clones appear in the TCRdb table, and some are missing; sequencing was by immunoSEQ multiplex PCR. This table has fewer than 250,000 clones, 85% appearing once. The CDR3 is 11 amino acids. CDR1 is LNHDA and CDR2 is SQIVND in the germline V gene (reference sequence). Trimming shortened V by 7 bases and J by 5 bases, and 5 bases separated the two germline ends. This clonotype was sampled from a human donor in good health. This chain links TRBV19 with TRBJ2-2; D is undetermined. Sequencing was performed on PBMCs. CDR3 sequence: CASTGTGELFF. The CDR3 bases are TGTGCCAGTACAGGAACCGGGGAGCTGTTTTTT.